The 12 T cell receptor beta chains below all came from one sample that was sequenced in a study of a mutant IDH1 vaccine in newly diagnosed glioma. The sample's time point: week 35, safety follow-up. The investigators gave 300 ug of mutant IDH1 20-mer peptide in each vaccine dose, together with topical imiquimod. Libraries were prepared by immunoSEQ multiplex PCR; TCRdb keeps only in-frame clonotypes and omits some of them. Counted here are about 60,000 clones, around 84% occurring once; the ten biggest clones make up less than 4.5%. These TCRs are of unknown antigen specificity. The specimen was PBMCs, collected from a glioma patient whose treatment included an IDH1 peptide vaccine. Receptors were obtained from a man aged 25-45 years with glioma.

V usage is TRBV30 and J usage is TRBJ2-7, with TRBD1 identical over 8 bases. Germline-derived CDR1 and CDR2 are GTSNPN and SVGIG (reference sequence). The CDR3 extends over 16 amino acids. Unmatched junction bases numbered 10, after V lost 0 bases and J lost 3 bases. CDR3 region: CAWSVPRGQVNYEQYF. The CDR3 DNA is TGTGCCTGGAGTGTACCCAGGGGACAGGTAAACTACGAGCAGTACTTC.

The chain joins TRBV6-5 to TRBJ1-1; unclear D gene. The CDR3 spans 14 residues. The germline V gene encodes CDR1 MNHEY and CDR2 SVGAGI. V was clipped by 2 bases and J by 1 base, with 8 bases between them. The CDR3 is CASSYTDQNTEAFF. In nucleotides, the CDR3 is TGTGCCAGCAGTTACACGGACCAGAACACTGAAGCTTTCTTT.

This rearrangement joins TRBV6-6 to TRBJ2-5, with 7 nucleotides matching TRBD2. The better agreement between TRBJ2-7 and the DNA end casts doubt on the J call. Germline loops: CDR1 MNHNY, CDR2 SVGAGI (reference sequence). This CDR3 has 15 residues. CDR3 sequence reads: CASTSRGVRNYEQYF. CDR3 bases: TGTGCCAGCACCTCTCGGGGGGTCAGGAACTACGAGCAGTACTTC.

The CDR3: CASSRTGFINYGYTF. In DNA form, the CDR3 reads TGTGCCAGCAGCCGGACAGGATTTATTAACTATGGCTACACCTTC. V is TRBV5-6 and J is TRBJ1-2; 7 bases line up with TRBD1. Per the germline V gene, CDR1 is SGHDT and CDR2 is YYEEEE. The CDR3 consists of 15 residues. V shed 4 bases, J shed 1 base, and the junction held 7 bases outside the gene matches.

The chain carries TRBV29-1 and TRBJ2-7, with D tentatively TRBD2 (5 bases). V lost 7 bases, J lost 0 bases, and 16 bases lay in between. CDR3 size: 14 residues. The V gene's germline CDR1 is SQVTM and CDR2 ANQGSEA. The CDR3 nucleotides read TGCAGCGCTGGACTTACCTCTAGCTCCTACGAGCAGTACTTC. This gives the protein CSAGLTSSSYEQYF.

The chain carries TRBV13 and TRBJ2-7, with TRBD2 matching over 10 bases. This CDR3 contains 17 residues. V lost 5 bases, J lost 6 bases, and 16 bases stayed unmatched. CDR1 and CDR2 (germline): PRHDT, FYEKMQ (reference sequence). In nucleotides, the CDR3 is TGTGCCAGCAGCGCCAGAAGCACTAGCGGGGCTAGGTTCGAGCAGTACTTC. It encodes CASSARSTSGARFEQYF.

CDR3 loop: CASSLDLAGAYEQYF. CDR3 in DNA: TGTGCCAGCAGCTTGGATCTAGCGGGGGCCTACGAGCAGTACTTC. V is TRBV5-5 and J is TRBJ2-7; 10 nucleotides agree with TRBD2. Germline lookup yields CDR1 SGHKS and CDR2 YYEKEE (reference sequence). The junction had 2 bases not matched to a gene; V was cut back by 0 bases and J by 2 bases. This CDR3 is 15 amino acids long.

This clone showed up just once. V and J are TRBV7-2 and TRBJ2-1; D unresolved. Trimming pared 3 bases from V and 8 bases from J, leaving 14 bases between. This CDR3 has 14 residues. Germline V gives CDR1 SGHTA, CDR2 FQGNSA. The CDR3 loop is CASSLNLVSDEQFF. CDR3 DNA: TGTGCCAGCAGCTTGAACCTAGTCTCGGATGAGCAGTTCTTC.

The rearrangement links TRBV18 to TRBJ1-4; D gene ambiguous. CDR3 length: 15 residues. V dropped 2 bases and J dropped 2 bases, with 9 bases sitting between them. CDR1 and CDR2 from the germline V gene are KGHSH and LQKENI. The CDR3 region has the DNA TGTGCCAGCTCACCAGGGATTTCGACTAATGAAAAACTGTTTTTT. Translation gives CASSPGISTNEKLFF.

The V and J genes are TRBV6-5 and TRBJ2-1, with D perhaps matching TRBD1 or TRBD2 (6 bases each). The germline gives CDR1 MNHEY, CDR2 SVGAGI. V was clipped by 0 bases and J by 2 bases, with 11 bases between them. The CDR3 runs to 16 residues. In nucleotides, the CDR3 is TGTGCCAGCAGTTACTCGTCGGGGGCCACCTACAATGAGCAGTTCTTC. This translates into CASSYSSGATYNEQFF.

This clone has a handful of counts. The chain is built from TRBV10-1 and TRBJ1-1, with a weak D call TRBD1 (6 bases). Trimming removed 0 bases from V and 0 bases from J, with 8 bases in between. CDR1 and CDR2 from the germline V gene are WNHNN and SYGVQD (reference sequence). There are 15 residues in the CDR3. CDR3 sequence (DNA): TGCGCCAGCAGTGAGTCCACAGGGATGAACACTGAAGCTTTCTTT. It translates to CASSESTGMNTEAFF.

The chain is built from TRBV7-8 and TRBJ1-5; 8 bases agree with TRBD1. The CDR3 has 15 residues. The trim removed 5 bases at V and 3 bases at J, leaving 6 bases unmatched. Looked up from germline, CDR1 is SGHVS and CDR2 is FQNEAQ. The CDR3 DNA is TGTGCCAGCAGCCTGTCAGGGGGCGTCAATCAGCCCCAGCATTTT. This gives the protein CASSLSGGVNQPQHF.